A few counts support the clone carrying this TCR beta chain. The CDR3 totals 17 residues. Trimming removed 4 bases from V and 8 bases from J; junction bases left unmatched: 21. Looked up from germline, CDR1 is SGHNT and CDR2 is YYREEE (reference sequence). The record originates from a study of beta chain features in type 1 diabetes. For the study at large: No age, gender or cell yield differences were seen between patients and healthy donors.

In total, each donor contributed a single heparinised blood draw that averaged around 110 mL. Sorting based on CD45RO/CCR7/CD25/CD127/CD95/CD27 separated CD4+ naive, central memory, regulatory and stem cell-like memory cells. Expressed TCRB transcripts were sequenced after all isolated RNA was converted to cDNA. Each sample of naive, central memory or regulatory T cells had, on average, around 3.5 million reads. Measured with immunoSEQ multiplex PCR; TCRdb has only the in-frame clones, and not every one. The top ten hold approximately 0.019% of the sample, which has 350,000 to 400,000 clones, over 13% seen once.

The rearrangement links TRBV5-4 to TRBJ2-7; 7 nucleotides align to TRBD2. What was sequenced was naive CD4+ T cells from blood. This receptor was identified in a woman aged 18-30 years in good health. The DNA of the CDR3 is TGTGCCAGCAGCCCTGAAGGTGTCTTAGTGGGAGGGCCCCAGCAGTACTTC. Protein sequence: CASSPEGVLVGGPQQYF.